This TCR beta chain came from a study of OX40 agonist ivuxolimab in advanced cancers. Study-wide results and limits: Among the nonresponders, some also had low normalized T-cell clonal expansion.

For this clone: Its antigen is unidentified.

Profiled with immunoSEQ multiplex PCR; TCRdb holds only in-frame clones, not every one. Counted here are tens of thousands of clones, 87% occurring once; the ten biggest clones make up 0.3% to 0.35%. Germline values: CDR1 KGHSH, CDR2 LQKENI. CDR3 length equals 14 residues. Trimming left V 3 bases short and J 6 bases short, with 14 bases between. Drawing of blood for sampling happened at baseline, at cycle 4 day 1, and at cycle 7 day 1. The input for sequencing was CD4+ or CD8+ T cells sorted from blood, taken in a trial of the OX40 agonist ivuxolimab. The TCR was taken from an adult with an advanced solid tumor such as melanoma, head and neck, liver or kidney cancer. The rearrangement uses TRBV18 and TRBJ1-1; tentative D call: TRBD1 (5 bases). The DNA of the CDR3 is TGTGCCAGCTCACCGAACCTCGAGGGGTCTGAAGCTTTCTTT. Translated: CASSPNLEGSEAFF.